This T cell receptor (beta chain) was sequenced for a study of beta chain features in type 1 diabetes. Worth noting for this clone: What it recognizes is unknown.

Study-wide findings and caveats: The question of HLA type influencing TCRB rearrangement was one that remained unresolved here. The similarity of naive, central memory and Treg TCRB repertoires appeared greater among patients than among healthy donors.

Every isolated RNA sample was fully reverse transcribed, so sequencing captured expressed TCRB transcripts. Measured with immunoSEQ multiplex PCR; TCRdb has only the in-frame clones, and not every one. The repertoire holds roughly 300,000 clones, approximately 14% seen once, with approximately 6.7% in the top ten. Sorting gave populations that all exceeded 95% purity. Germline V gives CDR1 SGHRS, CDR2 YFSETQ. The trim removed 4 bases at V and 8 bases at J, leaving 10 bases unmatched. CDR3 length equals 16 residues. The origin of this receptor is a young man in good health. The sample was central memory CD4+ T cells from blood. The chain combines TRBV5-1 with TRBJ2-1; 12 nucleotides align to TRBD1. DNA for the CDR3: TGCGCCAGCAGCATACAGGGACAGGGGGCAATCGATGAGCAGTTCTTC. Amino acids: CASSIQGQGAIDEQFF.